Below, 18 T cell receptor beta chains from the same sample are listed, as sequenced in a study of identical twins. TCRdb re-analysed the 5' RACE reads in MiXCR, keeping a single row per CDR3 protein. The sample consists of 450,000 or so distinct CDR3 sequences, over 12% of them appearing once. These data were also reused for a study on yellow fever vaccine responses in identical twins.

Sequencing was performed on CD4+ T cells sorted from blood. The receptors stem from a woman aged 18 to 35 in good health.

CDR3 loop: CASSYSKGSYEQYF. CDR3 DNA: TGTGCCAGCAGTTACTCGAAGGGCAGCTACGAGCAGTACTTC. The rearrangement links TRBV6-5 to TRBJ2-7; no firm D call. In germline, CDR1 is MNHEY, CDR2 SVGAGI. This CDR3 contains 14 residues. V dropped 0 bases and J dropped 3 bases, with 9 bases sitting between them.

Only a few counts were recorded for this clonotype. The chain carries TRBV7-2 and TRBJ2-5; D is unclear. This CDR3 is 15 amino acids long. Germline V gene data show CDR1 as SGHTA and CDR2 as FQGNSA. V was trimmed by 4 bases and J by 2 bases, leaving 14 bases between them. As DNA, the CDR3 is TGTGCCAGCAGCTCCCAGCGTTCAGTGCAAGAGACCCAGTACTTC. It specifies CASSSQRSVQETQYF.

The J gene is TRBJ2-1, the V gene TRBV7-9, with TRBD1 as a possible D gene (6 bases). The V gene's germline CDR1 is SEHNR and CDR2 FQNEAQ (reference sequence). The CDR3 sequence is 13 residues long. Trimming cost V 8 bases and J 5 bases, with 13 bases left between them. The CDR3 nucleotides read TGTGCCAGCGGTTGGGACACCCACAATGAGCAGTTCTTC. Translating it yields CASGWDTHNEQFF. Combining the CDR3 with reference TRBV7-9 and TRBJ2-1 gives the whole variable domain DTGVSQNPRHKITKRGQNVTFRCDPISEHNRLYWYRQTLGQGPEFLTYFQNEAQLEKSRLLSDRFSAERPKGSFSTLEIQRTEQGDSAMYLCASGWDTHNEQFFGPGTRLTVL.

The chain combines TRBV7-9 with TRBJ2-7; D ambiguous. From germline, CDR1 is SEHNR and CDR2 FQNEAQ (reference sequence). Trimming removed 2 bases from V and 7 bases from J, with 15 bases in between. CDR3 length: 14 residues. The CDR3 coding sequence is TGTGCCAGCAGCTTATTGGCTGGCGCTGGGGAGCAGTACTTC. It translates to CASSLLAGAGEQYF.

The chain links TRBV15 to TRBJ2-5, with a weak D call TRBD2 (6 bases). This CDR3 is built from 16 residues. Looked up from germline, CDR1 is LNHNV and CDR2 is YYDKDF (reference sequence). V dropped 1 base and J dropped 1 base, with 13 bases sitting between them. CDR3 DNA sequence: TGTGCCACCAGCAGAGGGGGGGTTGGGGCCCAAGAGACCCAGTACTTC. Translated: CATSRGGVGAQETQYF.

This chain connects TRBV3-1 to TRBJ2-6; no reliable D call. There are 15 residues in the CDR3. V was pared by 1 base and J by 2 bases, with 6 bases between. From germline, CDR1 is LGHDT and CDR2 YNNKEL (reference sequence). CDR3 protein: CASSQVATGANVLTF. In DNA form, the CDR3 reads TGTGCCAGCAGCCAAGTGGCTACTGGGGCCAACGTCCTGACTTTC.

CDR3: CSVEFGGANTEAFF. In DNA form, the CDR3 reads TGCAGCGTTGAATTCGGGGGTGCGAACACTGAAGCTTTCTTT. The rearrangement uses TRBV29-1 and TRBJ1-1, with a weak D call TRBD1 (5 bases). Germline CDR1 SQVTM, CDR2 ANQGSEA. The CDR3 is 14 residues long. The germline V and J ends were trimmed by 2 bases and 1 base, with 11 bases remaining between them.

This clonotype was observed at least ten times. The chain employs TRBV2 and TRBJ2-1, with TRBD2 matching 8 bases. V trimming: 2 bases; J trimming: 6 bases; junction bases outside the gene matches: 9. The CDR3 consists of 16 residues. Germline V lookup: CDR1 SNHLY, CDR2 FYNNEI. CDR3 in DNA: TGTGCCAGCAGTGAAAGCCGACTAGCGAGGGCCAATGAGCAGTTCTTC. It specifies CASSESRLARANEQFF.

This clonotype was counted a few times. The chain links TRBV3-1 to TRBJ2-7, with a tentative D call TRBD1 (6 bases). V dropped 5 bases and J dropped 2 bases, with 10 bases sitting between them. CDR3 length: 13 amino acids. CDR1 and CDR2 (germline): LGHDT, YNNKEL (reference sequence). The CDR3 DNA follows: TGTGCCAGCAGCGGGGACAAGACCTACGAGCAGTACTTC. Protein product: CASSGDKTYEQYF.

The chain recombines TRBV20-1 with TRBJ1-1; D remains unclear. The CDR3 runs to 12 residues. Germline V CDR1 and CDR2: DFQATT, SNEGSKA (reference sequence). V lost 7 bases to trimming and J lost 1 base, with 10 bases between them. The CDR3 DNA reads TGCAGTGTTCCCCACGAGAACACTGAAGCTTTCTTT. Its protein product is CSVPHENTEAFF.

This clonotype appeared many times. J is TRBJ1-1 and V is TRBV30, with a possible D match to TRBD1 (5 bases). The CDR3 has 10 amino acids. Deletions cut 8 bases from V and 6 bases from J, with 10 bases between. The V gene's germline CDR1 is GTSNPN and CDR2 SVGIG (reference sequence). The CDR3 is CAQGESEAFF. In DNA form, the CDR3 reads TGTGCCCAGGGAGAATCTGAAGCTTTCTTT.

J is TRBJ2-1 and V is TRBV12-3 or TRBV12-4; 7 bases are a match to TRBD1. Trimming removed 6 bases from V and 3 bases from J; junction bases left unmatched: 8. The CDR3 runs to 15 residues. The CDR3 region is CASSPGRGNYNEQFF. DNA for the CDR3: TGTGCCAGCAGCCCCGGCAGGGGGAACTACAATGAGCAGTTCTTC.

The chain links TRBV24-1 to TRBJ2-1; 9 bases map to TRBD1. Germline V CDR1 and CDR2: KGHDR, SFDVKD. V lost 3 bases to trimming and J lost 5 bases; unmatched junction nucleotides: 7. The CDR3 extends over 16 amino acids. The CDR3 reads CATSDTDRGYNNEQFF. The CDR3 DNA reads as TGTGCCACCAGTGATACGGACAGGGGTTACAACAATGAGCAGTTCTTC.

This clonotype has just a few counts. The chain combines TRBV3-1 with TRBJ2-1, with 7 bases identical to TRBD1. CDR1 and CDR2 from the germline V gene are LGHDT and YNNKEL (reference sequence). The CDR3 consists of 14 residues. The V and J ends lost 4 bases and 7 bases, in that order; junction bases with no gene match: 7. CDR3 protein: CASSPETGKNEQFF. DNA for the CDR3: TGTGCCAGCAGCCCCGAGACAGGGAAGAATGAGCAGTTCTTC.

The J gene is TRBJ2-1, the V gene TRBV6-2 or TRBV6-3, with TRBD2 matching 7 bases. Germline CDR1 MNHEY, CDR2 SVGEGT. V was clipped by 5 bases and J by 3 bases; unmatched bases: 7. The CDR3 totals 15 residues. The CDR3 reads CASSRGSVSYNEQFF. CDR3 sequence (DNA): TGTGCCAGCAGTCGCGGGAGTGTCAGCTACAATGAGCAGTTCTTC.

This clonotype was picked up many times. The J gene is TRBJ2-7, the V gene TRBV12-3 or TRBV12-4, with no clear D. The CDR3 contains 14 residues. V was shortened by 2 bases and J by 2 bases, with 10 bases between the two germline ends. DNA for the CDR3: TGTGCCAGCAGTTTAACGGGTTGGGCCTACGAGCAGTACTTC. This encodes CASSLTGWAYEQYF.

This clonotype was found many times. The chain recombines TRBV5-6 with TRBJ1-1; D gene uncertain. The germline CDR1 and CDR2 sequences are SGHDT and YYEEEE. This CDR3 has 14 amino acids. The ends were cut back, 0 bases at V and 1 base at J, with 7 bases in the middle. The DNA for the CDR3 is TGTGCCAGCAGCTTGGTAGGAGAGAACACTGAAGCTTTCTTT. Amino acids: CASSLVGENTEAFF.

Concerning this clonotype: An end of the junction does not agree with germline; a read error may underlie this. The chain uses TRBV20-1 and TRBJ2-1; 11 bases match TRBD2. In germline, CDR1 is DFQATT, CDR2 SNEGSKA (reference sequence). The CDR3 is made up of 13 amino acids. CDR3 loop: CSARRLAGNVQFF. CDR3 sequence (DNA): TGCAGTGCTAGGAGACTAGCGGGAAATGTGCAGTTCTTC.